The 18 T cell receptor beta chains given below trace back to one sample, sequenced in a study of T cell responses to AZD1222 COVID-19 vaccine. Method: immunoSEQ multiplex PCR; TCRdb's copy keeps in-frame clones and lacks some. Of over 150,000 clones listed, over 80% are singletons. Sequenced material: peripheral blood, taken on day 0 of AZD1222 vaccination. The receptors here all came from an adult in good health.

V is TRBV6-2 or TRBV6-3 and J is TRBJ1-1; the D is unclear. V lost 3 bases and J 1 base, leaving 15 bases between the germline ends. The CDR3 runs to 16 residues. The germline V gene has CDR1 MNHEY and CDR2 SVGEGT. This chain's CDR3 is CASSYPFGRRNTEAFF. The CDR3 DNA reads TGTGCCAGCAGTTATCCTTTCGGCCGGAGGAACACTGAAGCTTTCTTT.

This chain joins TRBV30 and TRBJ2-7; D perhaps matches TRBD1 (5 bases). This CDR3 has 14 residues. CDR1 and CDR2 (germline): GTSNPN, SVGIG (reference sequence). Trimming removed 3 bases at V and 4 bases at J, with 16 bases between. CDR3 DNA: TGTGCCTGGAGAGGGGCCGGTAGGACGTACGAGCAGTACTTC. Translation: CAWRGAGRTYEQYF.

V is TRBV7-2 and J is TRBJ1-1; no clear D. Germline CDR1 is SGHTA and CDR2 is FQGNSA. The CDR3 runs to 14 residues. Trimming shortened V by 4 bases and J by 0 bases, and 9 bases separated the two germline ends. Written as DNA, the CDR3 is TGTGCCAGCAGCTCCGGTGGGATGAACACTGAAGCTTTCTTT. Translating gives CASSSGGMNTEAFF.

The genes are TRBV21-1 and TRBJ1-5. TRBV21-1 constitutes a pseudogene. This CDR3 is built from 14 residues. The CDR3 DNA reads as TGTGCCAGCAGCAATATTGGGTGCAATCAGCCCCAGCATTTT. It encodes CASSNIGCNQPQHF.

This clone appeared a single time. The V and J genes are TRBV18 and TRBJ2-5, with 8 bases matching TRBD1. CDR3 length: 14 amino acids. V gave up 4 bases and J gave up 2 bases; unmatched junction bases: 3. Germline CDR1 reads KGHSH; CDR2 reads LQKENI. The CDR3 region has the DNA TGTGCCAGCTCACTTAGGACAGGGCAAGAGACCCAGTACTTC. It yields the protein CASSLRTGQETQYF. The full variable domain, its missing parts supplied by reference TRBV18 and TRBJ2-5, is NAGVMQNPRHLVRRRGQEARLRCSPMKGHSHVYWYRQLPEEGLKFMVYLQKENIIDESGMPKERFSAEFPKEGPSILRIQQVVRGDSAAYFCASSLRTGQETQYFGPGTRLLVL.

The chain is built from TRBV7-8 and TRBJ1-1; unclear D gene. The germline V and J ends were trimmed by 3 bases and 1 base, with 6 bases remaining between them. The CDR3 length is 13 residues. The germline CDR1 and CDR2 sequences are SGHVS and FQNEAQ. CDR3 bases: TGTGCCAGCAGCTTGCGGGCGAACACTGAAGCTTTCTTT. It yields the protein CASSLRANTEAFF.

This clone has a single count. This chain uses TRBV5-1 with TRBJ1-3; TRBD1 might be the D (6 bases). The CDR3 is 15 amino acids. Trimming took 0 bases from V and 2 from J, leaving 9 bases between them. Germline CDR1 and CDR2: SGHRS and YFSETQ. CDR3 loop: CASSLDPGAGNTIYF. The CDR3 region has the DNA TGCGCCAGCAGCTTGGATCCAGGGGCTGGAAACACCATATATTTT.

V usage is TRBV18 and J usage is TRBJ1-6; possible D gene TRBD1, 5 bases. This CDR3 has 13 amino acids. The germline gives CDR1 KGHSH, CDR2 LQKENI. V was trimmed by 5 bases and J by 8 bases, leaving 10 bases between them. CDR3 residues: CASSSLGDSPLHF. The CDR3 DNA reads TGTGCCAGCTCAAGCCTAGGGGATTCACCCCTCCACTTT.

The V and J genes are TRBV5-6 and TRBJ1-2; no reliable D call. Trimming cost V 0 bases and J 2 bases, with 17 bases left between them. The CDR3 contains 17 residues. Germline values: CDR1 SGHDT, CDR2 YYEEEE. CDR3 nucleotide sequence: TGTGCCAGCAGCTTGGGGTCTGTTGGCATCGTGAACTATGGCTACACCTTC. Protein: CASSLGSVGIVNYGYTF.

In DNA form, the CDR3 reads TGTGCCAGCAGGCTAGGGGGTCTTACTGAAGCTTTCTTT. Translating it yields CASRLGGLTEAFF. V and J are TRBV6-5 and TRBJ1-1; perhaps TRBD1 as D (6 bases). Germline assignment: CDR1 MNHEY and CDR2 SVGAGI. The CDR3 totals 13 residues. V gave up 6 bases and J gave up 5 bases, with 13 bases separating them.

This clone came up once. V is TRBV12-3 or TRBV12-4 and J is TRBJ1-6; D is unresolved. The V end was cut by 3 bases, the J end by 11 bases, with 11 bases between. The CDR3 runs 13 residues. CDR3 sequence (DNA): TGTGCCAGCAGTTTTGAGGGCCCCACACCCCTCCACTTT. Protein: CASSFEGPTPLHF.

The J gene is TRBJ1-4, the V gene TRBV19; D unresolved. Germline CDR1 and CDR2: LNHDA and SQIVND (reference sequence). V shed 10 bases and J shed 0 bases, with 15 bases lying between them. The CDR3 runs 15 residues. The CDR3 spells CATTNPGATNEKLFF. The CDR3 coding sequence is TGTGCCACTACTAATCCCGGCGCAACTAATGAAAAACTGTTTTTT.

The rearrangement links TRBV6-4 to TRBJ1-6; 7 nucleotides agree with TRBD1. The CDR3 is 16 residues long. Germline V gene lookup returns CDR1 MRHNA and CDR2 SNTAGT. Germline trimming cut 6 bases from V and 0 bases from J; bases unmatched to any gene: 5. CDR3 sequence reads: CASRGQPGSYNSPLHF. CDR3 bases: TGTGCCAGCAGGGGACAGCCAGGCTCCTATAATTCACCCCTCCACTTT.

This sequence joins TRBV28 and TRBJ2-7; D tentatively fits TRBD1 or TRBD2 (7 bases each). Trimming removed 7 bases at V and 3 bases at J, with 22 bases between. Looked up from germline, CDR1 is MDHEN and CDR2 is SYDVKM. The CDR3 covers 16 residues. This CDR3 reads CASNIPQGGSVYEQYF. CDR3 bases: TGTGCCAGCAACATTCCTCAGGGGGGGTCGGTCTACGAGCAGTACTTC. Supplemented by reference TRBV28 and TRBJ2-7, the full variable domain reads DVKVTQSSRYLVKRTGEKVFLECVQDMDHENMFWYRQDPGLGLRLIYFSYDVKMKEKGDIPEGYSVSREKKERFSLILESASTNQTSMYLCASNIPQGGSVYEQYFGPGTRLTVT.

This rearrangement joins TRBV6-5 to TRBJ2-1, with a possible D match to TRBD1 (6 bases). The CDR3 has 15 amino acids. V lost 6 bases to trimming and J lost 7 bases, with 19 bases between them. CDR1 is MNHEY and CDR2 is SVGAGI in the germline V gene. Here the CDR3 DNA reads TGTGCCAGCAGCCCCCCAACAGGGATGAGGAATGAGCAGTTCTTC. Encoded protein: CASSPPTGMRNEQFF.

The chain couples TRBV19 to TRBJ1-5; D may be TRBD1 (6 bases). This CDR3 spans 15 amino acids. Germline V lookup: CDR1 LNHDA, CDR2 SQIVND (reference sequence). With 3 bases removed from V and 2 bases from J, the gap between germline ends came to 11 bases. The CDR3 bases are TGTGCCAGTAGTATGGGGGGGGGCGGCAATCAGCCCCAGCATTTT. Its protein is CASSMGGGGNQPQHF.

This clone was picked up one time. The J gene is TRBJ1-1, the V gene TRBV28; no clear D gene. The V gene's germline CDR1 is MDHEN and CDR2 SYDVKM. The CDR3 covers 16 residues. Trimming pared 3 bases from V and 4 bases from J, leaving 18 bases between. For the CDR3, the DNA is TGTGCCAGCAGTTTTTGGGGTCTTCCGTTGGGCACTGAAGCTTTCTTT. Translating it yields CASSFWGLPLGTEAFF.

This clone was detected once. This sequence joins TRBV6-5 and TRBJ1-6, with D tentatively TRBD1 (5 bases). Trimming left V 5 bases short and J 7 bases short, with 12 bases between. This CDR3 contains 14 residues. Germline values: CDR1 MNHEY, CDR2 SVGAGI. CDR3 sequence: CASSRDPGNSPLHF. CDR3 DNA sequence: TGTGCCAGCAGTCGGGACCCCGGGAATTCACCCCTCCACTTT.